The 2 T cell receptor beta chains listed next were all sequenced from one sample in a study of T cell responses to AZD1222 COVID-19 vaccine (dated by TCRdb to the early 2020s). This specimen's time point label, interpreted: about 28 days (+/-7) after the second vaccine dose. Library preparation was by the immunoSEQ multiplex PCR assay. Here the immuneACCESS table is served through TCRdb, limited to in-frame sequences with V and J called. Missing clones are a known gap in these copies; in checked studies unresolved V genes cover under half, and the rest lacks a known reason. Across this sample there are some 74,000 clones, with 87% seen only once. The leading ten clones occupy approximately 1.3% of the sample. This material consisted of peripheral blood, taken 28 days after the second AZD1222 dose. These receptor sequences come from an adult who received the AZD1222 COVID-19 vaccine.

CDR3 sequence (DNA): TGCGCCAGCAGCTTGCGGGTGGATGAGCAGTTCTTC. Translating it yields CASSLRVDEQFF. V gene TRBV5-1 combines with J gene TRBJ2-1; unclear D gene. CDR3 length: 12 amino acids. Trimming took 1 base from V and 8 from J, leaving 7 bases between them. Germline V gene lookup returns CDR1 SGHRS and CDR2 YFSETQ.

In DNA form, the CDR3 reads TGTGCCAGCAGCCCAACTCGGGAAGGAATGAACACTGAAGCTTTCTTT. The encoded protein is CASSPTREGMNTEAFF. The chain employs TRBV6-4 and TRBJ1-1; D uncertain. Trimming cost V 6 bases and J 0 bases, with 17 bases left between them. CDR3 length: 16 amino acids. Germline loops: CDR1 MRHNA, CDR2 SNTAGT.